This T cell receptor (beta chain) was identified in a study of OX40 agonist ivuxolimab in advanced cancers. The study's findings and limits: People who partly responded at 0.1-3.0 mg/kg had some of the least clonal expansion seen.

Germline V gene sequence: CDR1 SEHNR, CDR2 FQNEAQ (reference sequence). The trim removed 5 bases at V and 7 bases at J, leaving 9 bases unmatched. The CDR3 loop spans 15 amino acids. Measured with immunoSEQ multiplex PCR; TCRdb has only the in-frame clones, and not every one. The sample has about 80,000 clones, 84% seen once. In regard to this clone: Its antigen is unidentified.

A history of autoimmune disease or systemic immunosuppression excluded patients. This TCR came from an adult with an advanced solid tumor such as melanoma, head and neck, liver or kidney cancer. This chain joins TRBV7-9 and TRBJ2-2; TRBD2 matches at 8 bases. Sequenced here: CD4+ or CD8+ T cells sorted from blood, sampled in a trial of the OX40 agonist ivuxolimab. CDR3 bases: TGTGCCAGCAGCGGACTAGCAGGGAAGGGCGGGGAGCTGTTTTTT. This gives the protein CASSGLAGKGGELFF.